These 8 T cell receptor beta chains share one sample of origin, sequenced in a study of T cell responses to AZD1222 COVID-19 vaccine. Sequencing used immunoSEQ multiplex PCR; TCRdb keeps in-frame clones, though not all of them. The table lists 96,000 or so clones, roughly nine tenths of them singletons. The specimen comprised peripheral blood, sampled on day 0 of AZD1222 vaccination. These receptors all stem from an adult in good health.

The chain recombines TRBV10-3 with TRBJ2-5, with TRBD2 matching 16 bases. The CDR3 extends over 17 amino acids. Looked up from germline, CDR1 is ENHRY and CDR2 is SYGVKD. Trimming took 5 bases from V and 5 from J; bases not matched to a gene: 8. The CDR3 protein is CAISPGLAGGPGETQYF. The CDR3 nucleotides are TGTGCCATCAGTCCGGGACTAGCGGGAGGGCCTGGTGAGACCCAGTACTTC.

The chain carries TRBV7-2 and TRBJ2-4; 7 bases are a match to TRBD2. Losses at the gene ends were 4 bases for V and 1 base for J; bases not matched to a gene: 1. Germline loops: CDR1 SGHTA, CDR2 FQGNSA. This CDR3 is built from 14 residues. CDR3 nucleotide sequence: TGTGCCAGCAGCTCGACTAGCGCCAAAAACATTCAGTACTTC. It specifies CASSSTSAKNIQYF.

This clone was counted a few times. V and J are TRBV30 and TRBJ1-6, with D perhaps matching TRBD1 (6 bases). The CDR3 sequence is 13 residues long. CDR1 and CDR2 from the germline V gene are GTSNPN and SVGIG (reference sequence). The V and J ends lost 1 base and 14 bases respectively, with 15 bases between them. CDR3: CAWSGQGNGALHF. In nucleotides, the CDR3 is TGTGCCTGGAGTGGTCAGGGGAATGGAGCCCTCCACTTT.

This chain uses TRBV19 with TRBJ2-5; tentatively, D is TRBD1 (5 bases). V was shortened by 4 bases and J by 2 bases, with 8 bases between the two germline ends. The CDR3 has 13 residues. Germline CDR1 is LNHDA and CDR2 is SQIVND (reference sequence). The CDR3 DNA follows: TGTGCCAGTAGTACTAAGGGGCAAGAGACCCAGTACTTC. This sequence encodes CASSTKGQETQYF.

The chain couples TRBV5-4 to TRBJ1-6, with TRBD1 as a possible D gene (6 bases). Germline values: CDR1 SGHNT, CDR2 YYREEE (reference sequence). V was clipped by 4 bases and J by 7 bases, with 9 bases between them. This CDR3 has 13 residues. Written as DNA, the CDR3 is TGTGCCAGCAGCCTTACAGGGAATTCACCCCTCCACTTT. It codes for CASSLTGNSPLHF.

The chain couples TRBV18 to TRBJ2-2; D not certain. This CDR3 region has 14 residues. V was clipped by 2 bases and J by 3 bases, with 7 bases between them. The V gene's germline CDR1 is KGHSH and CDR2 LQKENI. The DNA of the CDR3 is TGTGCCAGCTCACCAACCCCATACACCGGGGAGCTGTTTTTT. Translating it yields CASSPTPYTGELFF.

V gene TRBV5-6 combines with J gene TRBJ2-4; D unresolved. There are 16 residues in the CDR3. Germline V gives CDR1 SGHDT, CDR2 YYEEEE. The V end was cut by 0 bases, the J end by 0 bases, with 10 bases between. CDR3 loop: CASSLGATIAKNIQYF. CDR3 DNA sequence: TGTGCCAGCAGCTTGGGGGCGACAATAGCCAAAAACATTCAGTACTTC.

The V and J genes are TRBV27 and TRBJ2-1; unclear D gene. Germline values: CDR1 MNHEY, CDR2 SMNVEV (reference sequence). The CDR3 has 14 residues. V lost 4 bases, J lost 0 bases, and 7 bases lay in between. This chain's CDR3 is CASSWRSSYNEQFF. In DNA form, the CDR3 reads TGTGCCAGCAGTTGGCGGAGCTCCTACAATGAGCAGTTCTTC.